This T cell receptor (beta chain) was recovered during a study of shared clonotypes between healthy human individuals. This CDR3 has 18 amino acids. Germline values: CDR1 MDHEN, CDR2 SYDVKM. J was trimmed by 3 bases and V by 5 bases; bases with no gene match: 13. TCRdb's table, derived via immunoSEQ multiplex PCR, lists solely in-frame clones and lacks some. Of more than 2,000,000 clones listed, 85% to 95% are singletons. The chain has TRBV28 and TRBJ2-7; 13 positions match TRBD2. The receptor comes from a man in his late teens or twenties in good health. Some clones in this sample may be carry-over from other donors' samples. Sequencing was performed on naive CD4+ T cells from PBMCs. As for subset: CD45RA+ positively selected. DNA for the CDR3: TGTGCCAGCAGTCAGAGCAAGGGACTAGCGGGACGGAACTACGAGCAGTACTTC. Translation: CASSQSKGLAGRNYEQYF.